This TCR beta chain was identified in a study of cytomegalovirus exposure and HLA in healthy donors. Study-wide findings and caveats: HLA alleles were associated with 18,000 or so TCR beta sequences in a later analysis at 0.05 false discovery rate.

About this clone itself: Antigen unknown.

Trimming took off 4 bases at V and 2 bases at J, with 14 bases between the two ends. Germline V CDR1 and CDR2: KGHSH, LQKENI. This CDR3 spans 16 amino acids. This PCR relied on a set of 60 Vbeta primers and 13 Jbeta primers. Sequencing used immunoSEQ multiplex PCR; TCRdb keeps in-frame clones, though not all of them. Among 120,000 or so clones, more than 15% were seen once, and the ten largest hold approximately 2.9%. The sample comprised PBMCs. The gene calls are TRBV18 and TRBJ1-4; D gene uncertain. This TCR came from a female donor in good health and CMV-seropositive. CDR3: CASSLSPGRTNEKLFF. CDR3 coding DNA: TGTGCCAGCTCACTATCGCCAGGTCGGACTAATGAAAAACTGTTTTTT.